This T cell receptor beta chain was documented in a study of blood T cells in healthy people across ages. This CDR3 contains 15 residues. Trimming shortened V by 3 bases and J by 7 bases, and 16 bases separated the two germline ends. The germline V gene has CDR1 SGHAT and CDR2 FQNNGV. PCR was performed a second time for about 7 to 11 cycles using a sample-barcoded 5' primer and a J-beta primer mix. TCRdb redid the calling of the 5' RACE reads with MiXCR, one entry per CDR3 protein. This table holds hundreds of thousands of distinct CDR3 sequences, more than 20% found once. Total RNA amounts of at least 6 micrograms were extracted per sample. The study's findings and limits: Age advanced and TCR beta diversity per million T cells fell, roughly linearly. Diversity estimates drawn from one million T cells were deemed underestimates.

Of note for this clonotype: Its specificity is unknown.

This clonotype was sampled from a man aged 70-80 years in good health. The material sequenced was blood. The rearrangement links TRBV11-2 to TRBJ2-1; D might be TRBD1 (5 bases). The CDR3 bases are TGTGCCAGCAGCTTGGGGCTCCCCGGTGATAATGAGCAGTTCTTC. Translating gives CASSLGLPGDNEQFF.